This T cell receptor (beta chain) was identified in a study of shared clonotypes between healthy human individuals. Findings and limits, study-wide: A handful of donors showed sharing of roughly 5% of naive CD4 clonotypes. It was expected that sequencing depth would affect clonotype sharing among donors.

Sequenced by immunoSEQ multiplex PCR; TCRdb stores in-frame clones only, minus some. The sample has about 660,000 clones, roughly 70% seen once. Comment on this clone: Its antigen is not identified.

The material sequenced was memory CD4+ T cells sorted from blood. Subset indicated: CD45RA-negative fraction. This TCR was sampled from a woman under 40 in good health.

CDR3 sequence: CASSQSRGPYNEQFF. The CDR3 DNA reads TGTGCCAGCTCACAATCTAGGGGGCCCTACAATGAGCAGTTCTTC. The chain has TRBV18 and TRBJ2-1, with 7 bases identical to TRBD1. This CDR3 contains 15 residues. V lost 4 bases and J lost 2; bases outside the gene matches: 5. Germline V gene data show CDR1 as KGHSH and CDR2 as LQKENI.